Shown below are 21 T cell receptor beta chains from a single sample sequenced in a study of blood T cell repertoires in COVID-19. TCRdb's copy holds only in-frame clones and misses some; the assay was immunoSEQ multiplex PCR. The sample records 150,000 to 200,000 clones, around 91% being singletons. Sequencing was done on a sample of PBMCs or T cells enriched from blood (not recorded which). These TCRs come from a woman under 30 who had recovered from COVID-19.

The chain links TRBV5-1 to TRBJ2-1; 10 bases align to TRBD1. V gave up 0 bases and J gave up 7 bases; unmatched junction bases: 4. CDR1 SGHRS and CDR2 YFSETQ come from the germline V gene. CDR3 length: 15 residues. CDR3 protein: CASSLGQGAGNEQFF. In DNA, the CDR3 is TGCGCCAGCAGCTTGGGACAGGGGGCCGGGAATGAGCAGTTCTTC.

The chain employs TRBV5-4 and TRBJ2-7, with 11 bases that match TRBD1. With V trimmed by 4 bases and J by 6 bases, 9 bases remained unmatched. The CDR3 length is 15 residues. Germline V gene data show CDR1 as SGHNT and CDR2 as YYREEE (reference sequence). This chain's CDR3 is CASSGKGQGGREQYF. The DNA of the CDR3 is TGTGCCAGCAGCGGAAAGGGACAGGGGGGGCGCGAGCAGTACTTC.

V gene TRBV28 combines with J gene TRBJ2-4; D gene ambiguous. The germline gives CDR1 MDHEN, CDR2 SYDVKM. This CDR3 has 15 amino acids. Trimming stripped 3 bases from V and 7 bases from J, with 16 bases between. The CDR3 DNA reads TGTGCCAGCAGTTTTTCAGGCAGAATTTCGAACATTCAGTACTTC. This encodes CASSFSGRISNIQYF.

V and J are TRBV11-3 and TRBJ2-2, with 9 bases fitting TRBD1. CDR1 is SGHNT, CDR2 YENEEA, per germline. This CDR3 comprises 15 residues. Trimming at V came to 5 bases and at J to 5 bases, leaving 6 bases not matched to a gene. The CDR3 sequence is CASSQTGGATGELFF. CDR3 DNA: TGTGCCAGCAGCCAAACAGGGGGCGCTACCGGGGAGCTGTTTTTT.

The CDR3 nucleotides are TGTGCCAGTACCCCGACAGGGCCCGCGCAAGGAAACACCATATATTTT. It codes for CASTPTGPAQGNTIYF. The V gene is TRBV19, the J gene TRBJ1-3, with 7 positions matching TRBD1. V was clipped by 7 bases and J by 4 bases; unmatched bases: 13. This CDR3 region has 16 residues. Germline lookup yields CDR1 LNHDA and CDR2 SQIVND (reference sequence).

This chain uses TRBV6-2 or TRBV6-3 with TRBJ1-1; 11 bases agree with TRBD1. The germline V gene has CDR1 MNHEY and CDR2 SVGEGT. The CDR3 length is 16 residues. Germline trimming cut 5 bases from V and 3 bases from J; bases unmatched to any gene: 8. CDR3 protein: CASSRQDRGRHTEAFF. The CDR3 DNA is TGTGCCAGCAGTCGTCAGGACAGGGGGCGTCACACTGAAGCTTTCTTT.

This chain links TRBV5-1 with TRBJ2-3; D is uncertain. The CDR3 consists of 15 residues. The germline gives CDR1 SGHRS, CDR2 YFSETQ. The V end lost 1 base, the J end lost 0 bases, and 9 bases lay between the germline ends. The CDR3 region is CASSLMGTSTDTQYF. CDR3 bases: TGCGCCAGCAGCTTGATGGGCACTAGCACAGATACGCAGTATTTT.

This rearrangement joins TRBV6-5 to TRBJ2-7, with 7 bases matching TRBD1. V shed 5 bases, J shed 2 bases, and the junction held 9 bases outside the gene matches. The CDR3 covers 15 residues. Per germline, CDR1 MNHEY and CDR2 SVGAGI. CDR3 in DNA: TGTGCCAGCAGTCCTAGGGGGCTCTGGGCCTACGAGCAGTACTTC. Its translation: CASSPRGLWAYEQYF.

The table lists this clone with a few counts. CDR3 region: CASSFRTGGGYEQYF. The DNA of the CDR3 is TGTGCCAGCAGCTTCAGGACAGGGGGCGGGTACGAGCAGTACTTC. The J gene is TRBJ2-7, the V gene TRBV7-9; 11 nucleotides align to TRBD1. J gave up 4 bases and V 3 bases, and 5 bases lay outside the gene matches. The V gene's germline CDR1 is SEHNR and CDR2 FQNEAQ (reference sequence). The CDR3 totals 15 residues. The whole variable domain, remainder taken from reference TRBV7-9 and TRBJ2-7, is DTGVSQNPRHKITKRGQNVTFRCDPISEHNRLYWYRQTLGQGPEFLTYFQNEAQLEKSRLLSDRFSAERPKGSFSTLEIQRTEQGDSAMYLCASSFRTGGGYEQYFGPGTRLTVT.

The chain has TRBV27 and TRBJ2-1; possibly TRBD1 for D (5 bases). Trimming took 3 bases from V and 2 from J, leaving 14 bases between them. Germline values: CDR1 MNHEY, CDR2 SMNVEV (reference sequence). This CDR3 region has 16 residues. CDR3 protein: CASSFLGQGPYNEQFF. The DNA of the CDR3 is TGTGCCAGCAGTTTCTTGGGGCAAGGGCCCTACAATGAGCAGTTCTTC.

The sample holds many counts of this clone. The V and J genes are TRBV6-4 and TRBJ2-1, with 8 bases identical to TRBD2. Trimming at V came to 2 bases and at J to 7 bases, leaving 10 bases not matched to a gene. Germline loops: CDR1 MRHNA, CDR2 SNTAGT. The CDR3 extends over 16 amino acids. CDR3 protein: CASSDQAGEGGNEQFF. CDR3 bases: TGTGCCAGCAGTGACCAAGCGGGGGAGGGAGGAAATGAGCAGTTCTTC.

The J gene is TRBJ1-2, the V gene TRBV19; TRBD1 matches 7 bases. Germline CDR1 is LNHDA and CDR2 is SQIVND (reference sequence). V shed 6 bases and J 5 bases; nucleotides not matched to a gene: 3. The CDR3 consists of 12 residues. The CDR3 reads CASRGGAYGYTF. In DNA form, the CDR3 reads TGTGCCAGTAGAGGGGGCGCATATGGCTACACCTTC.

The CDR3 spells CASSSHPGGTGGPGELFF. The CDR3 DNA sequence: TGTGCCAGCAGTTCCCACCCCGGCGGGACAGGGGGTCCCGGGGAGCTGTTTTTT. The chain carries TRBV7-6 and TRBJ2-2; 11 nucleotides match TRBD1. Germline-derived CDR1 and CDR2 are SGHVS and FNYEAQ. V trimming: 6 bases; J trimming: 6 bases; junction bases outside the gene matches: 15. CDR3 length: 18 amino acids.

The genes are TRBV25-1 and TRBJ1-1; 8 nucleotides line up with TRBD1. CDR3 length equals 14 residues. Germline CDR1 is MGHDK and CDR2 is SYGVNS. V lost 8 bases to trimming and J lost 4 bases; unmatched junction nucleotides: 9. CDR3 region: CASGGQGAGTEAFF. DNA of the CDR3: TGTGCCAGCGGAGGGCAGGGGGCCGGCACTGAAGCTTTCTTT.

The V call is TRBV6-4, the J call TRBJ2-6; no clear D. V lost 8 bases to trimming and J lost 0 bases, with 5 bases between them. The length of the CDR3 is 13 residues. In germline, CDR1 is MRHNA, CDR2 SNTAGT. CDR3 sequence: CASSNSGANVLTF. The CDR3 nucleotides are TGTGCCAGCTCTAACTCTGGGGCCAACGTCCTGACTTTC.

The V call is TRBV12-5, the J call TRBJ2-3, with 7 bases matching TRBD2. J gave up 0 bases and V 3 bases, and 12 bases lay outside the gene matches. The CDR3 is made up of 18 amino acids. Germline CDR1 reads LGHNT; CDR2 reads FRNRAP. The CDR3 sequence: CASGFHAPGLPSTDTQYF. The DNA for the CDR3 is TGTGCTAGTGGTTTCCACGCGCCGGGACTACCGAGCACAGATACGCAGTATTTT.

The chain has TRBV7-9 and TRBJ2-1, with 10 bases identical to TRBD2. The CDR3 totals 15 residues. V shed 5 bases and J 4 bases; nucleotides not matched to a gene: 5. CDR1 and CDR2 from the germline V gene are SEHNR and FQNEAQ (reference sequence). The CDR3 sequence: CASSPTSGNYNEQFF. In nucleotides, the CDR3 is TGTGCCAGCAGCCCTACTAGCGGGAATTACAATGAGCAGTTCTTC. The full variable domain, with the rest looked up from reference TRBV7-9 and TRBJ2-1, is DTGVSQNPRHKITKRGQNVTFRCDPISEHNRLYWYRQTLGQGPEFLTYFQNEAQLEKSRLLSDRFSAERPKGSFSTLEIQRTEQGDSAMYLCASSPTSGNYNEQFFGPGTRLTVL.

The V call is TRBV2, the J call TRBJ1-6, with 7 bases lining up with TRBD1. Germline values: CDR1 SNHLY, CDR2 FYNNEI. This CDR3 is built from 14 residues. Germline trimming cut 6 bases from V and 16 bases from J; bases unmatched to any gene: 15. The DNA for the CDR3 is TGTGCCAGCAGCCTCCGGGACAGATCCAGGGGACTCCACTTT. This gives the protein CASSLRDRSRGLHF.

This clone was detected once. CDR3 residues: CASSHQYLAGAGNEQFF. Here the CDR3 DNA reads TGCGCCAGCAGCCACCAATACCTAGCGGGAGCGGGCAATGAGCAGTTCTTC. V and J are TRBV4-3 and TRBJ2-1, with TRBD2 identical over 10 bases. The trim removed 3 bases at V and 6 bases at J, leaving 11 bases unmatched. Germline V lookup: CDR1 LGHNA, CDR2 YSLEER. The CDR3 has 17 residues.

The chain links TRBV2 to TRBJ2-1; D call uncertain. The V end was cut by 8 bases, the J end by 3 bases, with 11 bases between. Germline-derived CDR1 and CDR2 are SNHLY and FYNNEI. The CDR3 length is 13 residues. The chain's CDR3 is CASSLRFYNEQFF. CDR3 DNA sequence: TGTGCCAGCTCGCTGAGGTTCTACAATGAGCAGTTCTTC.

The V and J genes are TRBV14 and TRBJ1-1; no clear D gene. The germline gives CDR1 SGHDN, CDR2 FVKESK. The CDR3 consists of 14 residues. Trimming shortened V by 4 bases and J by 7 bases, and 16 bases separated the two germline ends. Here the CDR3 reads CASSLQDVGNEAFF. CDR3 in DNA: TGTGCCAGCAGCCTTCAAGACGTGGGCAATGAAGCTTTCTTT.